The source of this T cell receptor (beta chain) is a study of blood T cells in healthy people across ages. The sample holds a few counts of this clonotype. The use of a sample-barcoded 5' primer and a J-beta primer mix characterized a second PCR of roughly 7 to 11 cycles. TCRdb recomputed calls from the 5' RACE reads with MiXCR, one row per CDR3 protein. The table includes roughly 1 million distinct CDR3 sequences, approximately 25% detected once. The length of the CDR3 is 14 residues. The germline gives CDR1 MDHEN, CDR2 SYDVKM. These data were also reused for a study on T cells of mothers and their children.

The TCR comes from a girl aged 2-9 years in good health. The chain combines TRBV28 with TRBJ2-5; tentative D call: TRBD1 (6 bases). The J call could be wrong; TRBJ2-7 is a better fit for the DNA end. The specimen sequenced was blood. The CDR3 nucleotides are TGTGCCAGCAGTTTAACCAGGGGCCCCTTCGAGCAGTACTTC. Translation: CASSLTRGPFEQYF.